These 2 T cell receptor beta chains share one sample of origin, sequenced in a study of early T cells in non-severe SARS-CoV-2 infection. TCRdb analysed the 5' RACE reads with MiXCR anew, one entry per CDR3 protein. The sample lists around 100,000 distinct CDR3 sequences; roughly 15% were seen once. Sequencing was done on a sample of whole blood. The receptors were gathered from an adult who was a healthcare worker with PCR-confirmed SARS-CoV-2 infection or an uninfected control (not recorded which).

This CDR3 is CASSLAWGQGNTEAFF. The CDR3 DNA sequence: TGCGCCAGCAGCTTGGCATGGGGACAGGGGAACACTGAAGCTTTCTTT. The chain has TRBV5-1 and TRBJ1-1; 9 nucleotides line up with TRBD1. The V segment lost 0 bases and the J segment 1 base; nucleotides outside the gene matches: 4. Germline CDR1 reads SGHRS; CDR2 reads YFSETQ. The CDR3 runs to 16 residues.

The chain joins TRBV6-6 to TRBJ2-1; TRBD1 aligns across 9 bases. The length of the CDR3 is 17 residues. Germline CDR1 reads MNHNY; CDR2 reads SVGAGI (reference sequence). After removal of 5 bases from V and 14 bases from J, the junction contained 22 bases not matched to a gene. CDR3 in amino acids: CASSDRRSTGGPTLEFF. Written as DNA, the CDR3 is TGTGCCAGCAGTGATCGACGGAGTACAGGGGGCCCCACTCTTGAGTTCTTC.